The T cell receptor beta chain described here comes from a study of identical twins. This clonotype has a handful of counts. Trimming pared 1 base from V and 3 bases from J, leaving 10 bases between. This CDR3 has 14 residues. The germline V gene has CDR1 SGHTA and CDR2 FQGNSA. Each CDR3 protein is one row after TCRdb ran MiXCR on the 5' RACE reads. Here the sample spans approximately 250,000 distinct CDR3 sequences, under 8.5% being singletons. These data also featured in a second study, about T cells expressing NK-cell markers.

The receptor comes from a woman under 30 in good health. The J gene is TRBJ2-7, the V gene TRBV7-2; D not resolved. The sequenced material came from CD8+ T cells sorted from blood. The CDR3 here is CASSLEGVGYEQYF. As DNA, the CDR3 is TGTGCCAGCAGCTTAGAGGGCGTAGGCTACGAGCAGTACTTC.